Following are 26 T cell receptor beta chains from one sample sequenced in a study of sequential checkpoint blockade in melanoma. The protocol was immunoSEQ multiplex PCR, while the TCRdb copy is restricted to in-frame clones and leaves out a portion. The sample lists about 13,000 clones; about 78% were seen once. The treatment is: randomized to nivolumab then ipilimumab (arm A) or the reverse (arm B). Material: CD8+ T cells sorted from blood (inferred from file names), obtained from a patient given nivolumab and ipilimumab in sequence. These receptors were obtained from a human donor with melanoma.

Concerning this clone: A read error may produce the germline difference seen at one junction end. This same CDR3 is encoded by further DNA sequences in the sample. This chain connects TRBV29-1 to TRBJ1-1; weak D call: TRBD1 (5 bases). Germline V gives CDR1 SQVTM, CDR2 ANQGSEA. The CDR3 has 12 amino acids. Here the CDR3 reads CSVWTLNTEAFF. CDR3 coding DNA: TGCAGCGTTTGGACACTGAATACTGAAGCTTTCTTT. Complete variable domain (other parts from reference TRBV29-1 and TRBJ1-1): SAVISQKPSRDICQRGTSLTIQCQVDSQVTMMFWYRQQPGQSLTLIATANQGSEATYESGFVIDKFPISRPNLTFSTLTVSNMSPEDSSIYLCSVWTLNTEAFFGQGTRLTVV.

The chain employs TRBV19 and TRBJ2-3, with D unresolved. The V gene's germline CDR1 is LNHDA and CDR2 SQIVND (reference sequence). Trimming stripped 3 bases from V and 5 bases from J, with 15 bases between. There are 15 residues in the CDR3. In DNA form, the CDR3 reads TGTGCCAGTAGTATCTATACTACCGCTGGAGATACGCAGTATTTT. This sequence encodes CASSIYTTAGDTQYF.

This clone was counted a single time. CDR3 in DNA: TGTGCCTGGAGGGTCTGGACCGATGGACGGGAGACCACAGATACGCAGTATTTT. It translates to CAWRVWTDGRETTDTQYF. The chain carries TRBV30 and TRBJ2-3; TRBD2 might be the D (6 bases). The CDR3 is made up of 18 amino acids. Trimming pared 3 bases from V and 2 bases from J, leaving 24 bases between. Per the germline V gene, CDR1 is GTSNPN and CDR2 is SVGIG (reference sequence). The variable domain in full, with the rest retrieved from reference TRBV30 and TRBJ2-3, is SQTIHQWPATLVQPVGSPLSLECTVEGTSNPNLYWYRQAAGRGLQLLFYSVGIGQISSEVPQNLSASRPQDRQFILSSKKLLLSDSGFYLCAWRVWTDGRETTDTQYFGPGTRLTVL.

V usage is TRBV6-1 and J usage is TRBJ2-7, with TRBD2 identical over 10 bases. Germline CDR1 and CDR2: MNHNS and SASEGT. V shed 7 bases and J 5 bases; nucleotides not matched to a gene: 8. The CDR3 has 14 amino acids. In DNA form, the CDR3 reads TGTGCCAGCATTCTAGCGGGAGTGCCCCACGAGCAGTACTTC. Protein sequence: CASILAGVPHEQYF.

This clone was counted a few times. The chain is built from TRBV11-3 and TRBJ2-5; D might be TRBD1 (6 bases). TRBJ2-7 explains the end of the DNA better; the J call may be wrong. This CDR3 is built from 14 residues. Germline V gene sequence: CDR1 SGHNT, CDR2 YENEEA. CDR3 sequence (DNA): TGTGCCAGCAGCTTATTACCAGGGGCCTACGAGCAGTACTTC. Protein product: CASSLLPGAYEQYF.

This chain joins TRBV7-9 and TRBJ2-3; TRBD2 aligns across 10 bases. Germline V gene sequence: CDR1 SEHNR, CDR2 FQNEAQ (reference sequence). CDR3 length: 16 residues. The V segment lost 6 bases and the J segment 4 bases; nucleotides outside the gene matches: 10. Here the CDR3 reads CASSFPSSGGADTQYF. As DNA, the CDR3 is TGTGCCAGCAGTTTCCCGTCGAGCGGGGGGGCAGATACGCAGTATTTT.

The chain uses TRBV6-5 and TRBJ2-1; the match to TRBD2 covers 9 bases. This CDR3 comprises 15 residues. Germline V gives CDR1 MNHEY, CDR2 SVGAGI. V lost 7 bases and J lost 9; bases outside the gene matches: 13. In DNA form, the CDR3 reads TGTGCCAGCAAGGTCTTGGCGGGGGGGCCGCGTGAGCAGTTCTTC. It is translated as CASKVLAGGPREQFF.

This chain uses TRBV7-6 with TRBJ1-2; D gene ambiguous. Trimming took off 5 bases at V and 5 bases at J, with 15 bases between the two ends. The CDR3 has 14 amino acids. From germline, CDR1 is SGHVS and CDR2 FNYEAQ. Here the CDR3 reads CASSAGAGEYGYTF. Written as DNA, the CDR3 is TGTGCCAGCAGCGCCGGTGCCGGAGAGTATGGCTACACCTTC.

J is TRBJ1-2 and V is TRBV6-5; a possible D gene is TRBD1 (6 bases). The CDR3 has 14 amino acids. Germline assignment: CDR1 MNHEY and CDR2 SVGAGI. The V and J ends lost 6 bases and 7 bases respectively, with 18 bases between them. CDR3 DNA sequence: TGTGCCAGCAGCCCCCTTGGGGGCGCTTTTGGCTACACCTTC. It encodes CASSPLGGAFGYTF.

The rearrangement links TRBV6-5 to TRBJ2-7; 10 bases are shared with TRBD1. The CDR3 extends over 16 amino acids. Trimming removed 4 bases from V and 5 bases from J; junction bases left unmatched: 11. Germline-derived CDR1 and CDR2 are MNHEY and SVGAGI. CDR3 nucleotides: TGTGCCAGCAGTTCCCTTCCGGGACAGGGGAGAAACGAGCAGTACTTC. Its translation: CASSSLPGQGRNEQYF.

The V gene is TRBV9, the J gene TRBJ2-1; 10 nucleotides align to TRBD1. The CDR3 extends over 16 amino acids. The germline V gene has CDR1 SGDLS and CDR2 YYNGEE. J was trimmed by 7 bases and V by 0 bases; bases with no gene match: 7. The DNA for the CDR3 is TGTGCCAGCAGCGTAGGTGGGGGACAGGGGCAGAATGAGCAGTTCTTC. The encoded protein is CASSVGGGQGQNEQFF. Full variable domain (remainder filled in from reference TRBV9 and TRBJ2-1): DSGVTQTPKHLITATGQRVTLRCSPRSGDLSVYWYQQSLDQGLQFLIQYYNGEERAKGNILERFSAQQFPDLHSELNLSSLELGDSALYFCASSVGGGQGQNEQFFGPGTRLTVL.

The chain has TRBV27 and TRBJ1-2; 9 positions agree with TRBD1. V lost 6 bases to trimming and J lost 2 bases; unmatched junction nucleotides: 7. CDR1 MNHEY and CDR2 SMNVEV come from the germline V gene (reference sequence). This CDR3 contains 15 residues. In DNA form, the CDR3 reads TGTGCCAGCAGCGCAACAGGGGGCCTAAACTATGGCTACACCTTC. Residues: CASSATGGLNYGYTF.

A few counts support this clone. The V call is TRBV29-1, the J call TRBJ2-1, with TRBD2 matching over 7 bases. Per germline, CDR1 SQVTM and CDR2 ANQGSEA. This CDR3 has 13 amino acids. V was clipped by 3 bases and J by 3 bases; unmatched bases: 2. The CDR3 loop reads CSVDSGVYNEQFF. The CDR3 coding sequence is TGCAGCGTTGACAGCGGGGTCTACAATGAGCAGTTCTTC.

The rearrangement uses TRBV11-2 and TRBJ2-7; D perhaps matches TRBD2 (7 bases). The V end lost 1 base, the J end lost 2 bases, and 9 bases lay between the germline ends. CDR3 length equals 14 residues. CDR1 and CDR2 (germline): SGHAT, FQNNGV. The CDR3 nucleotides read TGTGCCAGCAGCTTAGCGGGGGGCACCTACGAGCAGTACTTC. It encodes CASSLAGGTYEQYF.

This clone has only a few counts. The genes are TRBV27 and TRBJ2-3, with D perhaps TRBD2 (6 bases). V was clipped by 1 base and J by 4 bases, with 12 bases between them. The CDR3 has 15 residues. Germline V gene sequence: CDR1 MNHEY, CDR2 SMNVEV (reference sequence). This CDR3 is CASSLLGGASDTQYF. CDR3 in DNA: TGTGCCAGCAGTTTATTAGGCGGGGCTTCAGATACGCAGTATTTT.

This chain links TRBV12-5 with TRBJ2-5; D is perhaps TRBD2 (5 bases). The end of the DNA aligns better with TRBJ2-7, so the J call may be wrong. Germline-derived CDR1 and CDR2 are LGHNT and FRNRAP. The CDR3 has 13 residues. The DNA for the CDR3 is TGTGCTAGTGGTTTGACTAGTCCCTACGAGCAGTACTTC. It codes for CASGLTSPYEQYF.

The chain joins TRBV7-9 to TRBJ1-1; D is perhaps TRBD1 (5 bases). CDR3 length: 16 amino acids. Germline V gene data show CDR1 as SEHNR and CDR2 as FQNEAQ (reference sequence). The germline V and J ends were trimmed by 4 bases and 0 bases, with 15 bases remaining between them. The CDR3 bases are TGTGCCAGCAGCTGGCGCGCAGGGTACATGAACACTGAAGCTTTCTTT. Its protein is CASSWRAGYMNTEAFF.

This clone occurred a few times. A read error likely explains this, since a far larger clone differs by one base. The same CDR3 also results from other DNA sequences found in this sample. The gene calls are TRBV14 and TRBJ2-1; 10 bases agree with TRBD2. CDR1 and CDR2 from the germline V gene are SGHDN and FVKESK. V was pared by 6 bases and J by 0 bases, with 5 bases of the junction left unmatched. The CDR3 consists of 16 residues. The DNA of the CDR3 is TGTGCCAGCAGTCATTCTAGCGGGAGCTCCTACAATGAGCAGTTCTTC. As protein: CASSHSSGSSYNEQFF.

The chain joins TRBV10-3 to TRBJ2-7; 8 nucleotides align to TRBD2. Per germline, CDR1 ENHRY and CDR2 SYGVKD. V gave up 10 bases and J gave up 5 bases; unmatched junction bases: 4. CDR3 length: 11 amino acids. CDR3 DNA: TGTGCCAGTAGCGGGACTAACGAGCAGTACTTC. Its translation is CASSGTNEQYF.

The gene calls are TRBV7-2 and TRBJ2-3; 7 nucleotides match TRBD1. Germline CDR1 is SGHTA and CDR2 is FQGNSA. The trim removed 2 bases at V and 2 bases at J, leaving 4 bases unmatched. The CDR3 is made up of 15 amino acids. The CDR3 loop reads CASSLNRGSTDTQYF. The CDR3 DNA reads TGTGCCAGCAGCTTAAACAGGGGATCCACAGATACGCAGTATTTT.

The V gene is TRBV30, the J gene TRBJ1-3; D gene ambiguous. The CDR3 spans 15 residues. In germline, CDR1 is GTSNPN, CDR2 SVGIG (reference sequence). V lost 2 bases and J 0 bases, leaving 11 bases between the germline ends. CDR3 sequence: CAWSLLRSSGNTIYF. CDR3 bases: TGTGCCTGGAGTCTCTTACGTAGCTCTGGAAACACCATATATTTT.

V gene TRBV7-9 combines with J gene TRBJ2-1, with a possible D match to TRBD2 (5 bases). Germline CDR1 and CDR2: SEHNR and FQNEAQ (reference sequence). Deletions cut 5 bases from V and 9 bases from J, with 17 bases between. This CDR3 comprises 14 residues. The CDR3 loop reads CASSVGLSEGEQFF. The CDR3 DNA is TGTGCCAGCAGCGTAGGACTGAGTGAGGGTGAGCAGTTCTTC.

This clone was detected a few times. The chain is built from TRBV19 and TRBJ2-2; 7 bases are shared with TRBD1. Germline CDR1 and CDR2: LNHDA and SQIVND (reference sequence). Unmatched junction bases numbered 7, after V lost 7 bases and J lost 5 bases. This CDR3 has 14 amino acids. The CDR3 here is CASIPLTGTGELFF. For the CDR3, the DNA is TGTGCCAGTATACCACTGACAGGGACCGGGGAGCTGTTTTTT.

The chain is built from TRBV5-4 and TRBJ2-7, with TRBD1 identical over 7 bases. CDR1 is SGHNT and CDR2 is YYREEE in the germline V gene (reference sequence). The CDR3 contains 15 residues. V lost 4 bases to trimming and J lost 1 base; unmatched junction nucleotides: 8. CDR3 sequence (DNA): TGTGCCAGCAGCCAAGAGGCAGGGGGTTCCTACGAGCAGTACTTC. This sequence encodes CASSQEAGGSYEQYF.

The genes are TRBV6-4 and TRBJ1-1; 8 nucleotides agree with TRBD1. Germline V gene lookup returns CDR1 MRHNA and CDR2 SNTAGT. This CDR3 has 14 residues. Losses at the gene ends were 3 bases for V and 5 bases for J; bases not matched to a gene: 5. CDR3 region: CASSETGGRTEAFF. The CDR3 DNA sequence: TGTGCCAGCAGTGAAACAGGGGGTAGAACTGAAGCTTTCTTT.

This clone was counted a few times. The chain combines TRBV4-2 with TRBJ2-1; the match to TRBD2 covers 7 bases. The CDR3 covers 14 residues. V lost 1 base and J lost 8; bases outside the gene matches: 5. Germline V CDR1 and CDR2: LGHNA, YNFKEQ. The CDR3 reads CASSQGRESDEQFF. The CDR3 nucleotides are TGTGCCAGCAGCCAAGGGCGGGAGTCCGATGAGCAGTTCTTC.